The 31 T cell receptor beta chains in this list originate from one sample, sequenced in a study of T cell responses to AZD1222 COVID-19 vaccine. Libraries were prepared by immunoSEQ multiplex PCR; TCRdb keeps only in-frame clonotypes and omits some of them. In the table there are more than 130,000 clones, approximately 90% of which are singletons. The sequencing here drew on peripheral blood, taken on day 0 of AZD1222 vaccination. The receptors here all came from an adult in good health.

V usage is TRBV2 and J usage is TRBJ1-3; D uncertain. Germline V gene data show CDR1 as SNHLY and CDR2 as FYNNEI. With 8 bases removed from V and 7 bases from J, the gap between germline ends came to 9 bases. The length of the CDR3 is 11 residues. The CDR3 protein is CASGVVNTIYF. CDR3 DNA: TGTGCCAGCGGGGTGGTTAACACCATATATTTT.

This chain uses TRBV25-1 with TRBJ1-2; TRBD1 is a possible D gene (6 bases). This CDR3 is 13 amino acids long. The germline V gene encodes CDR1 MGHDK and CDR2 SYGVNS. V shed 6 bases and J shed 8 bases, with 16 bases lying between them. The CDR3 sequence is CASRSPGDIGYTF. The CDR3 DNA reads TGTGCCAGCAGATCCCCAGGGGACATCGGCTACACCTTC.

The chain couples TRBV19 to TRBJ2-3; perhaps TRBD2 as D (6 bases). Looked up from germline, CDR1 is LNHDA and CDR2 is SQIVND (reference sequence). The CDR3 extends over 14 amino acids. Trimming removed 2 bases from V and 2 bases from J, with 8 bases in between. CDR3 nucleotide sequence: TGTGCCAGTAGTATAAGCGGGCTCACAGATACGCAGTATTTT. This codes for CASSISGLTDTQYF.

This rearrangement joins TRBV6-4 to TRBJ2-1; D is ambiguous. Trimming took off 0 bases at V and 0 bases at J, with 9 bases between the two ends. Germline V gene lookup returns CDR1 MRHNA and CDR2 SNTAGT. The CDR3 contains 16 residues. The CDR3 spells CASSDSDDTSYNEQFF. The CDR3 DNA reads as TGTGCCAGCAGTGACTCTGACGACACCTCCTACAATGAGCAGTTCTTC.

The rearrangement uses TRBV19 and TRBJ1-2; tentatively, D is TRBD1 (6 bases). The CDR3 spans 14 residues. Germline V gives CDR1 LNHDA, CDR2 SQIVND (reference sequence). Trimming removed 7 bases at V and 1 base at J, with 13 bases between. CDR3 region: CASTPDRVNYGYTF. The CDR3 DNA follows: TGTGCCAGTACCCCGGACAGAGTTAACTATGGCTACACCTTC.

The chain recombines TRBV5-1 with TRBJ1-5; possibly TRBD1 for D (5 bases). Per germline, CDR1 SGHRS and CDR2 YFSETQ. The CDR3 spans 15 residues. V was trimmed by 6 bases and J by 7 bases, leaving 20 bases between them. DNA for the CDR3: TGCGCCAGCACCCAATCGGGGGGGGATGGGCAGCCCCAGCATTTT. Translation: CASTQSGGDGQPQHF. Looking up the rest from reference TRBV5-1 and TRBJ1-5 gives the full variable domain: KAGVTQTPRYLIKTRGQQVTLSCSPISGHRSVSWYQQTPGQGLQFLFEYFSETQRNKGNFPGRFSGRQFSNSRSEMNVSTLELGDSALYLCASTQSGGDGQPQHFGDGTRLSIL.

The chain is built from TRBV7-9 and TRBJ1-1, with unresolved D. CDR1 and CDR2 from the germline V gene are SEHNR and FQNEAQ (reference sequence). This CDR3 has 14 amino acids. Trimming took 5 bases from V and 4 from J, leaving 14 bases between them. CDR3 region: CASSRERVGTEAFF. DNA for the CDR3: TGTGCCAGCAGCAGGGAAAGGGTCGGCACTGAAGCTTTCTTT.

This chain joins TRBV4-1 and TRBJ2-2, with 11 bases aligning to TRBD2. CDR3 length equals 18 residues. Germline V gene lookup returns CDR1 MGHRA and CDR2 YSYEKL. The junction had 10 bases not matched to a gene; V was cut back by 1 base and J by 6 bases. CDR3 sequence (DNA): TGCGCCAGCAGCCAAGGAACTATAGCGGGGGGGCGTCCCGGGGAGCTGTTTTTT. Translated: CASSQGTIAGGRPGELFF.

The V and J genes are TRBV11-1 and TRBJ1-2; maybe TRBD1 (6 bases). Germline V gene data show CDR1 as SGHAT and CDR2 as FQDESV (reference sequence). The CDR3 loop spans 14 amino acids. With 1 base removed from V and 9 bases from J, the gap between germline ends came to 15 bases. CDR3 in amino acids: CASSLVGTPTSYTF. Written as DNA, the CDR3 is TGTGCCAGCAGCTTAGTCGGGACACCCACCAGCTACACCTTC.

The rearrangement joins TRBV7-2 to TRBJ1-1; D is unresolved. CDR1 and CDR2 (germline): SGHTA, FQGNSA. V lost 3 bases and J lost 0, with 5 bases in between. This CDR3 contains 13 residues. The CDR3 coding sequence is TGTGCCAGCAGCTTTCGGGTGAACACTGAAGCTTTCTTT. As protein: CASSFRVNTEAFF. Full variable domain (outside the CDR3, taken from reference TRBV7-2 and TRBJ1-1): GAGVSQSPSNKVTEKGKDVELRCDPISGHTALYWYRQSLGQGLEFLIYFQGNSAPDKSGLPSDRFSAERTGGSVSTLTIQRTQQEDSAVYLCASSFRVNTEAFFGQGTRLTVV.

In its sample, this clone was seen a few times. The chain couples TRBV4-3 to TRBJ2-3, with D possibly being TRBD2 (6 bases). Trimming stripped 0 bases from V and 3 bases from J, with 13 bases between. Germline loops: CDR1 LGHNA, CDR2 YSLEER. CDR3 length: 16 residues. Written as DNA, the CDR3 is TGCGCCAGCAGCCAAGAGGATATGGGGGGAACAGATACGCAGTATTTT. Its translation: CASSQEDMGGTDTQYF.

The chain couples TRBV3-1 (or the pseudogene TRBV3-2) to TRBJ2-2; 14 bases are shared with TRBD2. The V and J ends lost 0 bases and 6 bases, in that order; junction bases with no gene match: 6. CDR3 length: 18 residues. In germline, CDR1 is LGHDT, CDR2 YNNKEL (reference sequence). CDR3 DNA: TGTGCCAGCAGCCAAGATCCGGGACTAGCGGGAGAATCCGGGGAGCTGTTTTTT. It translates to CASSQDPGLAGESGELFF.

The chain carries TRBV2 and TRBJ1-1; tentatively, D is TRBD1 (6 bases). CDR1 is SNHLY, CDR2 FYNNEI, per germline. The germline V and J ends were trimmed by 6 bases and 4 bases, with 21 bases remaining between them. This CDR3 is built from 16 residues. The CDR3, as DNA: TGTGCCAGCAGACCCCCCGGGGGCGGTGCGTTCACTGAAGCTTTCTTT. Translated: CASRPPGGGAFTEAFF. Full variable domain (rest looked up from reference TRBV2 and TRBJ1-1): EPEVTQTPSHQVTQMGQEVILRCVPISNHLYFYWYRQILGQKVEFLVSFYNNEISEKSEIFDDQFSVERPDGSNFTLKIRSTKLEDSAMYFCASRPPGGGAFTEAFFGQGTRLTVV.

V is TRBV19 and J is TRBJ1-1; the match to TRBD1 covers 9 bases. Germline V gene sequence: CDR1 LNHDA, CDR2 SQIVND (reference sequence). The V gene end was trimmed by 8 bases and the J gene end by 5 bases; junction bases not matched to a gene: 9. The length of the CDR3 is 14 residues. CDR3 sequence reads: CASSKGQGVTEAFF. CDR3 in DNA: TGTGCCAGTTCCAAGGGACAGGGCGTAACTGAAGCTTTCTTT.

The genes are TRBV19 and TRBJ1-6; D perhaps matches TRBD1 (6 bases). There are 14 residues in the CDR3. V shed 1 base and J shed 8 bases, with 9 bases lying between them. CDR1 LNHDA and CDR2 SQIVND come from the germline V gene (reference sequence). The CDR3 sequence: CASSIGGGDSPLHF. CDR3 sequence (DNA): TGTGCCAGTAGTATAGGAGGGGGGGATTCACCCCTCCACTTT. The full variable domain, its missing parts supplied by reference TRBV19 and TRBJ1-6, is DGGITQSPKYLFRKEGQNVTLSCEQNLNHDAMYWYRQDPGQGLRLIYYSQIVNDFQKGDIAEGYSVSREKKESFPLTVTSAQKNPTAFYLCASSIGGGDSPLHFGNGTRLTVT.

The chain has TRBV12-3 or TRBV12-4 and TRBJ2-3, with D perhaps being TRBD1 or TRBD2 (5 bases each). Trimming removed 3 bases at V and 8 bases at J, with 9 bases between. The CDR3 totals 12 residues. The CDR3, as DNA: TGTGCCAGCAGTTTGGGGACCTTTACGCAGTATTTT. Its translation is CASSLGTFTQYF.

This rearrangement joins TRBV6-6 to TRBJ1-1, with D possibly matching TRBD1 (5 bases). V lost 8 bases to trimming and J lost 0 bases, with 10 bases between them. The CDR3 sequence is 13 residues long. The germline gives CDR1 MNHNY, CDR2 SVGAGI (reference sequence). CDR3 sequence (DNA): TGTGCCAGCGTAGACAGCATGAACACTGAAGCTTTCTTT. This gives the protein CASVDSMNTEAFF.

V and J are TRBV5-1 and TRBJ1-2; D might be TRBD1 (6 bases). CDR3 length: 12 amino acids. Trimming cost V 0 bases and J 8 bases, with 8 bases left between them. Germline V gene sequence: CDR1 SGHRS, CDR2 YFSETQ. Written as DNA, the CDR3 is TGCGCCAGCAGCTTGGGGACAGAAGGCTACACCTTC. Translated, it gives CASSLGTEGYTF.

The rearrangement joins TRBV15 to TRBJ1-2; D not resolved. Trimming shortened V by 0 bases and J by 4 bases, and 12 bases separated the two germline ends. Germline CDR1 is LNHNV and CDR2 is YYDKDF (reference sequence). This CDR3 comprises 15 residues. The CDR3 loop is CATSRDRAGVYGYTF. The CDR3 DNA reads TGTGCCACCAGCAGAGATCGGGCAGGAGTCTATGGCTACACCTTC.

The rearrangement joins TRBV5-4 to TRBJ2-7; TRBD2 matches at 10 bases. V shed 4 bases, J shed 3 bases, and the junction held 1 base outside the gene matches. The CDR3 extends over 13 amino acids. The V gene's germline CDR1 is SGHNT and CDR2 YYREEE (reference sequence). The CDR3 nucleotides are TGTGCCAGCAGCATAGCGGGAGGCTACGAGCAGTACTTC. Amino acids: CASSIAGGYEQYF. Full variable domain (missing parts from reference TRBV5-4 and TRBJ2-7): ETGVTQSPTHLIKTRGQQVTLRCSSQSGHNTVSWYQQALGQGPQFIFQYYREEENGRGNFPPRFSGLQFPNYSSELNVNALELDDSALYLCASSIAGGYEQYFGPGTRLTVT.

The chain carries TRBV7-2 and TRBJ2-1, with a possible D match to TRBD2 (5 bases). This CDR3 is 15 amino acids long. The germline V gene encodes CDR1 SGHTA and CDR2 FQGNSA. The V end was cut by 0 bases, the J end by 3 bases, with 9 bases between. CDR3 DNA: TGTGCCAGCAGCTTAGCAACTAGAGTCTACAATGAGCAGTTCTTC. This codes for CASSLATRVYNEQFF. Using reference TRBV7-2 and TRBJ2-1 for the parts outside the CDR3, the full variable domain is GAGVSQSPSNKVTEKGKDVELRCDPISGHTALYWYRQSLGQGLEFLIYFQGNSAPDKSGLPSDRFSAERTGGSVSTLTIQRTQQEDSAVYLCASSLATRVYNEQFFGPGTRLTVL.

The chain uses TRBV19 and TRBJ1-1; D unclear. CDR1 LNHDA and CDR2 SQIVND come from the germline V gene (reference sequence). This CDR3 has 12 residues. Trimming pared 5 bases from V and 6 bases from J, leaving 10 bases between. DNA for the CDR3: TGTGCCAGTAGTTCGAAGTTATCTGAAGCTTTCTTT. It translates to CASSSKLSEAFF.

The V gene is TRBV3-1 (or the pseudogene TRBV3-2), the J gene TRBJ1-4, with D possibly being TRBD1 (5 bases). Germline CDR1 reads LGHDT; CDR2 reads YNNKEL (reference sequence). The CDR3 extends over 14 amino acids. V lost 0 bases, J lost 10 bases, and 12 bases lay in between. The CDR3 nucleotides are TGTGCCAGCAGCCAAGATCCGCGGGGACGAAAACTGTTTTTT. Translation: CASSQDPRGRKLFF.

This rearrangement joins TRBV4-2 to TRBJ2-2; 7 bases are shared with TRBD2. CDR1 is LGHNA, CDR2 YNFKEQ, per germline. This CDR3 region has 17 residues. The trim removed 0 bases at V and 6 bases at J, leaving 10 bases unmatched. The DNA of the CDR3 is TGTGCCAGCAGCCAAGATCTGTTCCTAGCGGAATCCGGGGAGCTGTTTTTT. Translation gives CASSQDLFLAESGELFF.

This clone was found once. V is TRBV4-1 and J is TRBJ1-1, with a weak D call TRBD1 (6 bases). This CDR3 has 15 amino acids. V gave up 0 bases and J gave up 4 bases, with 12 bases separating them. Germline values: CDR1 MGHRA, CDR2 YSYEKL. The CDR3 here is CASSQDIRGSTEAFF. CDR3 DNA sequence: TGCGCCAGCAGCCAAGATATAAGGGGGAGCACTGAAGCTTTCTTT.

The CDR3 protein is CASSWTTGGGGNQPQHF. CDR3 nucleotides: TGTGCCAGCAGCTGGACCACAGGGGGCGGGGGCAATCAGCCCCAGCATTTT. This sequence joins TRBV5-4 and TRBJ1-5, with TRBD1 identical over 9 bases. This CDR3 spans 17 amino acids. The V segment lost 3 bases and the J segment 2 bases; nucleotides outside the gene matches: 9. The germline V gene has CDR1 SGHNT and CDR2 YYREEE (reference sequence).

The chain employs TRBV2 and TRBJ2-7; 9 nucleotides agree with TRBD1. With 3 bases clipped from V and 2 bases from J, the junction kept 8 bases outside the gene matches. This CDR3 comprises 16 residues. In germline, CDR1 is SNHLY, CDR2 FYNNEI. CDR3 nucleotides: TGTGCCAGCAGTGAGAAGTCGGGGACAGGGACCTACGAGCAGTACTTC. Its translation: CASSEKSGTGTYEQYF. Based on the CDR3 plus reference TRBV2 and TRBJ2-7, the full variable domain is EPEVTQTPSHQVTQMGQEVILRCVPISNHLYFYWYRQILGQKVEFLVSFYNNEISEKSEIFDDQFSVERPDGSNFTLKIRSTKLEDSAMYFCASSEKSGTGTYEQYFGPGTRLTVT.

The chain carries TRBV5-1 and TRBJ1-1; no clear D. The CDR3 contains 14 residues. Germline CDR1 is SGHRS and CDR2 is YFSETQ. V gave up 3 bases and J gave up 3 bases, with 12 bases separating them. The CDR3: CASSSLTADTEAFF. The CDR3 DNA is TGCGCCAGCAGCTCCTTAACAGCGGACACTGAAGCTTTCTTT.

The chain uses TRBV24-1 and TRBJ1-2; no definite D call. CDR3 length equals 14 residues. Trimming removed 3 bases at V and 7 bases at J, with 14 bases between. Germline values: CDR1 KGHDR, CDR2 SFDVKD. CDR3 amino acids: CATSDPPWGGGYTF. CDR3 nucleotide sequence: TGTGCCACCAGTGATCCCCCCTGGGGAGGTGGCTACACCTTC.

The V call is TRBV5-6, the J call TRBJ1-2; D may be TRBD1 (5 bases). Looked up from germline, CDR1 is SGHDT and CDR2 is YYEEEE. The CDR3 has 15 residues. V was shortened by 4 bases and J by 5 bases, with 18 bases between the two germline ends. In DNA form, the CDR3 reads TGTGCCAGCAGCCGGGGACGGTCGGATACATATGGCTACACCTTC. Amino acid sequence: CASSRGRSDTYGYTF.

This clone was picked up one time. The gene calls are TRBV5-8 and TRBJ2-5; D unclear. The V and J ends lost 4 bases and 5 bases respectively, with 6 bases between them. The CDR3 is made up of 11 amino acids. The V gene's germline CDR1 is SGHTS and CDR2 YDEGEE. The DNA of the CDR3 is TGTGCCAGCAGCCCACTCGAGACCCAGTACTTC. It codes for CASSPLETQYF.